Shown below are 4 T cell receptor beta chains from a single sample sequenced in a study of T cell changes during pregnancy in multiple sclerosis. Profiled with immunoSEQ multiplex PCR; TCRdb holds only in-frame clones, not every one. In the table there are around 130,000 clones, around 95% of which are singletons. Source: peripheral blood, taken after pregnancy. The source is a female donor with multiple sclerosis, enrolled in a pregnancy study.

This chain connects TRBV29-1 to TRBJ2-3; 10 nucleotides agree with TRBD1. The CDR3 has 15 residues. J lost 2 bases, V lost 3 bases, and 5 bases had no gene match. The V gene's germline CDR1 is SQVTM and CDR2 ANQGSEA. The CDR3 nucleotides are TGCAGCGTTGATAGGGACAGGGGATTCACAGATACGCAGTATTTT. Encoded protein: CSVDRDRGFTDTQYF.

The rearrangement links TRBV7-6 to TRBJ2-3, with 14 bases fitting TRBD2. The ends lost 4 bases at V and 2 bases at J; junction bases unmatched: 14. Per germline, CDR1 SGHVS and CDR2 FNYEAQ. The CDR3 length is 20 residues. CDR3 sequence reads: CASSWNPGLAGDRSTDTQYF. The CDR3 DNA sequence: TGTGCCAGCAGCTGGAATCCGGGACTAGCGGGAGACAGGTCCACAGATACGCAGTATTTT. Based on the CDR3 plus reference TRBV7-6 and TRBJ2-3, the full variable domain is GAGVSQSPRYKVTKRGQDVALRCDPISGHVSLYWYRQALGQGPEFLTYFNYEAQQDKSGLPNDRFSAERPEGSISTLTIQRTEQRDSAMYRCASSWNPGLAGDRSTDTQYFGPGTRLTVL.

CDR3 loop: CASSLRRVTGNTIYF. The CDR3 DNA reads as TGTGCCAGCAGCTTAAGGAGGGTTACTGGAAACACCATATATTTT. The chain links TRBV28 to TRBJ1-3; no reliable D call. V was cut by 6 bases and J by 2 bases, with 14 bases left in between. Per germline, CDR1 MDHEN and CDR2 SYDVKM. The CDR3 runs to 15 residues.

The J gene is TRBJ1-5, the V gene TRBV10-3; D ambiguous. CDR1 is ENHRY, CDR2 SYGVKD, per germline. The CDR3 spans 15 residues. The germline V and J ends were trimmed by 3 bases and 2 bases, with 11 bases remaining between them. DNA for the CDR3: TGTGCCATCAGTGAAATCGATACGGGCAATCAGCCCCAGCATTTT. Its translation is CAISEIDTGNQPQHF.